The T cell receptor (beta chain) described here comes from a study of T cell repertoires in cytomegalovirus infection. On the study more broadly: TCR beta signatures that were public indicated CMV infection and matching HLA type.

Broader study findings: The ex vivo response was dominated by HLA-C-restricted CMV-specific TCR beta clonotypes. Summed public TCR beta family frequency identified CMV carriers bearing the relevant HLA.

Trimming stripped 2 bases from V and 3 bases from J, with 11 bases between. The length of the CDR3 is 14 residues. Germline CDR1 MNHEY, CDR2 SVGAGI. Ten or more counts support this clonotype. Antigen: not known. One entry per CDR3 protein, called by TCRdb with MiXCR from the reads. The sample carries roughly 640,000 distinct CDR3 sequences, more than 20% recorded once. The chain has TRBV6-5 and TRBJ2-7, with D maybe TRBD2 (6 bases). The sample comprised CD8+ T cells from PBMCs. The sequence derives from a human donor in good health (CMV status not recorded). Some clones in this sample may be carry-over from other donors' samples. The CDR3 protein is CASSYLGTVYEQYF. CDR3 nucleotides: TGTGCCAGCAGTTACCTCGGGACTGTCTACGAGCAGTACTTC.